The clone carrying this T cell receptor (beta chain) has more than one count but fewer than ten. What it recognizes is unknown. MiXCR was run by TCRdb on the reads, yielding one entry per CDR3 protein. The sample lists 650,000 to 900,000 distinct CDR3 sequences; almost 30% were seen once. The record originates from a study of T cell repertoires in cytomegalovirus infection. The origin of this receptor is a human donor in good health (CMV status not recorded). Some clones in this sample may be carry-over from other donors' samples. The sequences come from cultured CD8+ T cells from PBMCs, collected from culture after CMV antigen stimulation.

The CDR3 here is CSARVGTNYGREELFF. DNA of the CDR3: TGCAGTGCTAGAGTCGGGACAAACTACGGGAGGGAGGAGCTGTTTTTT. V is TRBV20-1 and J is TRBJ2-2; 8 bases line up with TRBD2. Germline V gene lookup returns CDR1 DFQATT and CDR2 SNEGSKA (reference sequence). This CDR3 contains 16 residues. Losses at the gene ends were 1 base for V and 10 bases for J; bases not matched to a gene: 14.